The clone carrying this T cell receptor beta chain came up once. The entry originates in a study of blood T cell repertoires in COVID-19. Clones were sequenced by immunoSEQ multiplex PCR, and TCRdb holds only the in-frame ones, with some missing. This sample carries 300,000 to 350,000 clones, approximately 84% of them seen once, and the ten largest clones take more than 0.8%. The length of the CDR3 is 15 residues. V was pared by 4 bases and J by 3 bases, with 6 bases of the junction left unmatched. Germline values: CDR1 SGHNT, CDR2 YYREEE (reference sequence). Individuals drawn from 20 to 25 US areas were roughly 18 to 100 years old.

Sequencing used PBMCs or T cells enriched from blood (not recorded which). The rearrangement links TRBV5-4 to TRBJ1-5, with 8 bases fitting TRBD1. The clonotype comes from a young woman who had recovered from COVID-19. CDR3: CASSPDRGYNQPQHF. CDR3 coding DNA: TGTGCCAGCAGCCCCGACAGGGGCTACAATCAGCCCCAGCATTTT.